The 2 T cell receptor beta chains below were found in one sample sequenced in a study of cytomegalovirus exposure and HLA in healthy donors. Data came from immunoSEQ multiplex PCR; TCRdb stores just in-frame clones and leaves some out. The sample lists tens of thousands of clones; 85% to 95% were seen once. Sequences were obtained from PBMCs. The receptors shown here come from a woman younger than 35 in good health and CMV-seronegative.

The chain employs TRBV4-1 and TRBJ2-7, with 9 nucleotides matching TRBD1. CDR1 is MGHRA, CDR2 YSYEKL, per germline. The junction had 5 bases not matched to a gene; V was cut back by 5 bases and J by 0 bases. The CDR3 consists of 15 residues. CDR3: CASSAGQGSSYEQYF. The CDR3 DNA reads as TGCGCCAGCAGCGCCGGACAGGGGAGCTCCTACGAGCAGTACTTC.

V and J are TRBV7-8 and TRBJ1-6, with 7 bases fitting TRBD1. The CDR3 runs 16 residues. Unmatched junction bases numbered 11, after V lost 5 bases and J lost 7 bases. Germline V CDR1 and CDR2: SGHVS, FQNEAQ. CDR3 sequence: CASSPKGGSLNSPLHF. DNA for the CDR3: TGTGCCAGCAGCCCCAAAGGGGGCAGCTTAAATTCACCCCTCCACTTT.